One sample yielded the 23 T cell receptor beta chains listed below, sequenced in a study of PD-1 blockade in classical Hodgkin lymphoma. Here immunoSEQ multiplex PCR was the method, and the copy in TCRdb shows in-frame clones only, minus some. The sample carries some 32,000 clones, roughly 82% recorded once. Every patient relapsed after autologous stem cell transplantation, and brentuximab vedotin exposure varied. The material was peripheral blood mononuclear cells (PBMCs), obtained at baseline. Receptors were obtained from a human donor with classical Hodgkin lymphoma.

This clone has more than one count but fewer than ten. The chain recombines TRBV2 with TRBJ1-5; 7 positions match TRBD1. The V gene's germline CDR1 is SNHLY and CDR2 FYNNEI. Trimming took 6 bases from V and 0 from J; bases not matched to a gene: 2. This CDR3 comprises 14 residues. CDR3 sequence (DNA): TGTGCCAGCAGACGGGACAGTAGCAATCAGCCCCAGCATTTT. Translating gives CASRRDSSNQPQHF. The full variable domain, rest sourced from reference TRBV2 and TRBJ1-5, is EPEVTQTPSHQVTQMGQEVILRCVPISNHLYFYWYRQILGQKVEFLVSFYNNEISEKSEIFDDQFSVERPDGSNFTLKIRSTKLEDSAMYFCASRRDSSNQPQHFGDGTRLSIL.

The chain is built from TRBV11-3 and TRBJ2-2; D is unresolved. Trimming removed 4 bases from V and 1 base from J, with 7 bases in between. Per germline, CDR1 SGHNT and CDR2 YENEEA. The CDR3 totals 14 residues. CDR3 DNA: TGTGCCAGCAGCTCTGGGCAGAACACCGGGGAGCTGTTTTTT. It yields the protein CASSSGQNTGELFF.

The rearrangement joins TRBV4-3 to TRBJ2-2, with TRBD1 matching over 10 bases. This CDR3 is 16 amino acids long. The germline CDR1 and CDR2 sequences are LGHNA and YSLEER. J was trimmed by 7 bases and V by 4 bases; bases with no gene match: 9. CDR3 nucleotide sequence: TGCGCCAGCAGCCCCGCGCCGGGACAGGGGATCGGGGAGCTGTTTTTT. Encoded protein: CASSPAPGQGIGELFF.

The chain couples TRBV2 to TRBJ1-1; D ambiguous. Trimming removed 2 bases at V and 1 base at J, with 8 bases between. The CDR3 is 14 residues long. Per germline, CDR1 SNHLY and CDR2 FYNNEI. CDR3 protein: CASSETQRNTEAFF. CDR3 nucleotides: TGTGCCAGCAGTGAAACTCAAAGGAACACTGAAGCTTTCTTT.

This clone was recorded once. V and J are TRBV7-3 and TRBJ2-7, with D maybe TRBD2 (6 bases). In germline, CDR1 is SGHTA, CDR2 FQGTGA. Trimming took 4 bases from V and 3 from J, leaving 16 bases between them. The CDR3 sequence is 15 residues long. The CDR3 DNA sequence: TGTGCCAGCAGCTCCGGGAGTTCGGGGGTCTACGAGCAGTACTTC. This translates into CASSSGSSGVYEQYF.

The gene calls are TRBV7-8 and TRBJ2-2, with 10 bases aligning to TRBD2. Trimming at V came to 6 bases and at J to 4 bases, leaving 8 bases not matched to a gene. The CDR3 has 16 amino acids. CDR1 and CDR2 (germline): SGHVS, FQNEAQ. In DNA form, the CDR3 reads TGTGCCAGCAGGCGCACTAGCGGGGTGTCCACCGGGGAGCTGTTTTTT. This sequence encodes CASRRTSGVSTGELFF.

The CDR3 coding sequence is TGTGCCAGCAGCGAGAGAGCAGGGAACACTGAAGCTTTCTTT. It translates to CASSERAGNTEAFF. This chain links TRBV2 with TRBJ1-1; D uncertain. The germline gives CDR1 SNHLY, CDR2 FYNNEI. The V gene lost 6 bases and the J gene lost 1 base, with 12 bases spanning the gap. CDR3 length: 14 residues. The full variable domain, in which reference TRBV2 and TRBJ1-1 provide the parts outside the CDR3, is EPEVTQTPSHQVTQMGQEVILRCVPISNHLYFYWYRQILGQKVEFLVSFYNNEISEKSEIFDDQFSVERPDGSNFTLKIRSTKLEDSAMYFCASSERAGNTEAFFGQGTRLTVV.

The chain links TRBV19 to TRBJ1-2; TRBD1 might be the D (6 bases). This CDR3 has 14 amino acids. Between the trimmed V and J ends, which lost 5 bases and 4 bases, there was a span of 14 bases. In germline, CDR1 is LNHDA, CDR2 SQIVND (reference sequence). This CDR3 is CASSPYPGAYGYTF. The CDR3, as DNA: TGTGCCAGTAGTCCCTACCCAGGGGCCTATGGCTACACCTTC. Together with reference TRBV19 and TRBJ1-2, the CDR3 gives the full variable domain: DGGITQSPKYLFRKEGQNVTLSCEQNLNHDAMYWYRQDPGQGLRLIYYSQIVNDFQKGDIAEGYSVSREKKESFPLTVTSAQKNPTAFYLCASSPYPGAYGYTFGSGTRLTVV.

A single count supports this clone. The chain recombines TRBV27 with TRBJ2-7; the match to TRBD1 covers 10 bases. Losses at the gene ends were 9 bases for V and 3 bases for J; bases not matched to a gene: 5. Germline values: CDR1 MNHEY, CDR2 SMNVEV (reference sequence). The CDR3 covers 13 residues. The CDR3 protein is CASGQGEDYEQYF. For the CDR3, the DNA is TGTGCCAGTGGACAGGGGGAGGACTACGAGCAGTACTTC.

The J gene is TRBJ2-1, the V gene TRBV9; weak D call: TRBD2 (5 bases). Deletions cut 7 bases from V and 0 bases from J, with 14 bases between. Looked up from germline, CDR1 is SGDLS and CDR2 is YYNGEE. This CDR3 contains 15 residues. The CDR3 sequence: CASGSGESSYNEQFF. CDR3 coding DNA: TGTGCCAGCGGGTCCGGGGAAAGCTCCTACAATGAGCAGTTCTTC.

As concerns this clone: One end of the junction varies from germline; a read error may be responsible. The chain combines TRBV7-9 with TRBJ1-2, with 8 nucleotides matching TRBD1. The germline gives CDR1 SEHNR, CDR2 FQNEAQ (reference sequence). The CDR3 is made up of 14 amino acids. CDR3 bases: TGTGCCAGCAGCGCTACAGGGGGACTCTATAGCTACACCTTC. Its protein product is CASSATGGLYSYTF.

The chain has TRBV28 and TRBJ2-7; TRBD1 might be the D (6 bases). CDR1 is MDHEN and CDR2 is SYDVKM in the germline V gene. Trimming removed 7 bases at V and 3 bases at J, with 13 bases between. The CDR3 covers 13 residues. As DNA, the CDR3 is TGTGCCAGCAAAACACAGGGCATCTACGAGCAGTACTTC. Amino acid sequence: CASKTQGIYEQYF. Looking up the rest from reference TRBV28 and TRBJ2-7 gives the full variable domain: DVKVTQSSRYLVKRTGEKVFLECVQDMDHENMFWYRQDPGLGLRLIYFSYDVKMKEKGDIPEGYSVSREKKERFSLILESASTNQTSMYLCASKTQGIYEQYFGPGTRLTVT.

V and J are TRBV29-1 and TRBJ2-3; maybe TRBD2 (6 bases). CDR3 size: 13 residues. With 6 bases removed from V and 4 bases from J, the gap between germline ends came to 14 bases. Germline-derived CDR1 and CDR2 are SQVTM and ANQGSEA. For the CDR3, the DNA is TGCAGCGTGCCGGGACTTGGCGCAGATACGCAGTATTTT. This codes for CSVPGLGADTQYF.

V gene TRBV7-2 combines with J gene TRBJ2-1; D might be TRBD2 (5 bases). The CDR3 is 13 amino acids. The germline CDR1 and CDR2 sequences are SGHTA and FQGNSA. Trimming removed 5 bases at V and 9 bases at J, with 14 bases between. CDR3 in DNA: TGTGCCAGCAGCCTTCGCCGGAGCGGTGAGCAGTTCTTC. Encoded protein: CASSLRRSGEQFF.

The chain recombines TRBV6-5 with TRBJ1-2; 8 bases are shared with TRBD1. Germline CDR1 and CDR2: MNHEY and SVGAGI. After removal of 10 bases from V and 8 bases from J, the junction contained 6 bases not matched to a gene. CDR3 size: 11 residues. In nucleotides, the CDR3 is TGTGCCACGGGATGGGACAGGGGCTACACCTTC. It yields the protein CATGWDRGYTF.

A single count supports this clone. The CDR3 DNA reads as TGTGCCATCAGTGAAGGACAGACCTGGTCGGATACGCAGTATTTT. Encoded protein: CAISEGQTWSDTQYF. This chain uses TRBV10-3 with TRBJ2-3; perhaps TRBD1 as D (6 bases). The CDR3 is 15 residues long. Germline loops: CDR1 ENHRY, CDR2 SYGVKD. The V end was cut by 3 bases, the J end by 6 bases, with 16 bases between.

The chain is built from TRBV18 and TRBJ2-7; D remains unclear. V was cut by 2 bases and J by 5 bases, with 13 bases left in between. CDR1 and CDR2 from the germline V gene are KGHSH and LQKENI. The CDR3 has 14 amino acids. CDR3 region: CASSPGPNANEQYF. CDR3 coding DNA: TGTGCCAGCTCACCAGGACCAAACGCCAACGAGCAGTACTTC.

The rearrangement joins TRBV7-3 to TRBJ2-3; 8 positions agree with TRBD2. CDR3 length: 14 amino acids. Germline V gene sequence: CDR1 SGHTA, CDR2 FQGTGA. V lost 3 bases and J lost 6; bases outside the gene matches: 5. CDR3 sequence: CASSLDSGVDTQYF. CDR3 sequence (DNA): TGTGCCAGCAGCTTGGATAGCGGGGTGGATACGCAGTATTTT.

V and J are TRBV6-5 and TRBJ1-1; D gene ambiguous. Trimming removed 0 bases at V and 3 bases at J, with 14 bases between. CDR1 MNHEY and CDR2 SVGAGI come from the germline V gene. CDR3 length: 16 residues. The CDR3 is CASSYSAALGYTEAFF. The CDR3 DNA follows: TGTGCCAGCAGTTACTCAGCAGCCCTGGGATACACTGAAGCTTTCTTT.

J is TRBJ1-2 and V is TRBV29-1; no definite D call. V was shortened by 4 bases and J by 7 bases, with 16 bases between the two germline ends. In germline, CDR1 is SQVTM, CDR2 ANQGSEA. The CDR3 contains 13 residues. The CDR3 sequence: CSVGPGVGFGYTF. DNA for the CDR3: TGCAGCGTTGGTCCAGGCGTCGGTTTTGGCTACACCTTC.

The CDR3 protein is CASSQEWQGDLGGELFF. The DNA of the CDR3 is TGCGCCAGCAGCCAAGAATGGCAGGGGGATCTCGGCGGGGAGCTGTTTTTT. The V gene is TRBV4-3, the J gene TRBJ2-2; 7 bases match TRBD1. CDR1 and CDR2 (germline): LGHNA, YSLEER. The CDR3 covers 17 residues. Losses at the gene ends were 0 bases for V and 7 bases for J; bases not matched to a gene: 11.

The genes are TRBV4-2 and TRBJ2-1; 11 bases align to TRBD2. The ends lost 2 bases at V and 2 bases at J; junction bases unmatched: 2. Germline V lookup: CDR1 LGHNA, CDR2 YNFKEQ. The CDR3 is 16 amino acids. CDR3 sequence reads: CASSQISGGAYNEQFF. The CDR3 nucleotides are TGTGCCAGCAGCCAAATTAGCGGGGGGGCCTACAATGAGCAGTTCTTC.

V gene TRBV7-9 combines with J gene TRBJ1-2, with no clear D. V was pared by 6 bases and J by 0 bases, with 8 bases between. CDR1 is SEHNR and CDR2 is FQNEAQ in the germline V gene (reference sequence). The CDR3 consists of 13 residues. CDR3: CASSPSANYGYTF. CDR3 DNA: TGTGCCAGCAGTCCTTCGGCTAACTATGGCTACACCTTC.